This TCR beta chain was recorded in a study of blood T cell repertoires in COVID-19. V was pared by 7 bases and J by 4 bases, with 5 bases of the junction left unmatched. CDR3 length: 12 amino acids. Germline V gene data show CDR1 as SQVTM and CDR2 as ANQGSEA. The table came from immunoSEQ multiplex PCR; TCRdb's copy has only in-frame clones and leaves some out. This sample has over 90,000 clones; 65% to 85% occur once, and the top ten carry 4% to 5.5%. The source material was peripheral blood. This sequence joins TRBV29-1 and TRBJ1-1, with TRBD1 matching 8 bases. This TCR was sampled from a man aged 55 to 70 with acute or convalescent COVID-19. The CDR3 loop reads CSGGQVGTEAFF. CDR3 bases: TGCAGCGGGGGACAGGTGGGCACTGAAGCTTTCTTT.